The 27 T cell receptor beta chains listed next were all sequenced from one sample in a study of blood T cell repertoires in COVID-19. Profiling relied on immunoSEQ multiplex PCR, and the TCRdb table lists in-frame clones only, not all of them. The table has about 39,000 clones, about 89% seen once. Sequencing input: peripheral blood. All receptors derive from a man aged 50-60 years with active COVID-19.

The chain links TRBV29-1 to TRBJ1-6, with D unclear. The CDR3 length is 13 residues. Germline CDR1 reads SQVTM; CDR2 reads ANQGSEA. Trimming removed 4 bases at V and 6 bases at J, with 10 bases between. CDR3 region: CSVGGEGNSPLHF. DNA for the CDR3: TGCAGCGTTGGTGGGGAGGGTAATTCACCCCTCCACTTT.

The chain couples TRBV19 to TRBJ2-2, with a possible D match to TRBD1 (6 bases). Between the trimmed V and J ends, which lost 6 bases and 9 bases, there was a span of 11 bases. The V gene's germline CDR1 is LNHDA and CDR2 SQIVND (reference sequence). CDR3 length equals 12 residues. The CDR3 is CASSLQGRELFF. The CDR3 DNA is TGTGCCAGTAGCTTACAGGGACGGGAGCTGTTTTTT. The full variable domain, with the rest looked up from reference TRBV19 and TRBJ2-2, is DGGITQSPKYLFRKEGQNVTLSCEQNLNHDAMYWYRQDPGQGLRLIYYSQIVNDFQKGDIAEGYSVSREKKESFPLTVTSAQKNPTAFYLCASSLQGRELFFGEGSRLTVL.

This chain connects TRBV18 to TRBJ2-3, with a weak D call TRBD2 (6 bases). The CDR3 sequence is 16 residues long. V was trimmed by 6 bases and J by 2 bases, leaving 18 bases between them. CDR1 KGHSH and CDR2 LQKENI come from the germline V gene. CDR3 loop: CASSPTVGGSTDTQYF. The CDR3 region has the DNA TGTGCCAGCTCCCCGACGGTCGGAGGGTCCACAGATACGCAGTATTTT.

The chain joins TRBV13 to TRBJ1-3; tentative D call: TRBD1 (6 bases). The length of the CDR3 is 16 residues. V was trimmed by 6 bases and J by 8 bases, leaving 23 bases between them. Germline CDR1 PRHDT, CDR2 FYEKMQ (reference sequence). CDR3: CASSSRQAPSRDTIYF. The CDR3 bases are TGTGCCAGCAGTTCCCGACAGGCGCCCTCGCGGGACACCATATATTTT.

V and J are TRBV7-2 and TRBJ2-5; 12 bases fit TRBD2. V lost 4 bases, J lost 7 bases, and 1 base stayed unmatched. There are 13 residues in the CDR3. Germline CDR1 is SGHTA and CDR2 is FQGNSA. CDR3 protein: CASSSGLAGTQYF. In DNA, the CDR3 is TGTGCCAGCAGCTCGGGACTAGCGGGGACCCAGTACTTC. The full variable domain, its missing parts supplied by reference TRBV7-2 and TRBJ2-5, is GAGVSQSPSNKVTEKGKDVELRCDPISGHTALYWYRQSLGQGLEFLIYFQGNSAPDKSGLPSDRFSAERTGGSVSTLTIQRTQQEDSAVYLCASSSGLAGTQYFGPGTRLLVL.

This chain connects TRBV19 to TRBJ2-4; tentatively, D is TRBD1 (6 bases). Trimming stripped 5 bases from V and 7 bases from J, with 18 bases between. Germline lookup yields CDR1 LNHDA and CDR2 SQIVND (reference sequence). The CDR3 extends over 15 amino acids. This CDR3 reads CASSVNTGLGNIQYF. In DNA, the CDR3 is TGTGCCAGTAGTGTAAATACAGGGCTGGGGAACATTCAGTACTTC.

The J gene is TRBJ1-2, the V gene TRBV5-6; D gene ambiguous. Trimming cost V 1 base and J 8 bases, with 18 bases left between them. The CDR3 length is 15 residues. The germline CDR1 and CDR2 sequences are SGHDT and YYEEEE. CDR3 coding DNA: TGTGCCAGCAGCTTGCCGACGTCGGGCGGGTGGGGCTACACCTTC. This sequence encodes CASSLPTSGGWGYTF. Full variable domain (remainder filled in from reference TRBV5-6 and TRBJ1-2): DAGVTQSPTHLIKTRGQQVTLRCSPKSGHDTVSWYQQALGQGPQFIFQYYEEEERQRGNFPDRFSGHQFPNYSSELNVNALLLGDSALYLCASSLPTSGGWGYTFGSGTRLTVV.

V usage is TRBV7-5 and J usage is TRBJ1-2; no DNA check was done on the table's D call, TRBD1. TRBV7-5 is an annotated pseudogene. This CDR3 has 15 amino acids. CDR3 bases: TGTGCCAGAAGCTTACCCCCCCAGGGGCAGGTTGGCTACACCTTC. This translates into CARSLPPQGQVGYTF.

This chain joins TRBV19 and TRBJ1-6, with 8 bases aligning to TRBD1. The CDR3 has 14 residues. Germline V gene data show CDR1 as LNHDA and CDR2 as SQIVND (reference sequence). The junction had 6 bases not matched to a gene; V was cut back by 7 bases and J by 7 bases. CDR3 region: CASKGTGGNSPLHF. CDR3 nucleotide sequence: TGTGCCAGTAAGGGTACAGGGGGGAATTCACCCCTCCACTTT.

The table lists this clone with a few counts. The same CDR3 is also encoded by other DNA sequences in this sample. J is TRBJ2-7 and V is TRBV11-2; D ambiguous. V lost 0 bases, J lost 6 bases, and 6 bases lay in between. This CDR3 has 12 residues. Germline assignment: CDR1 SGHAT and CDR2 FQNNGV. The CDR3 here is CASSLDRREQYF. The CDR3 DNA sequence: TGTGCCAGCAGCTTAGACAGGCGCGAGCAGTACTTC.

The CDR3 sequence is CSVEPGQGAYGYTF. The CDR3 DNA reads TGCAGCGTTGAACCGGGACAGGGGGCCTATGGCTACACCTTC. V usage is TRBV29-1 and J usage is TRBJ1-2; 12 nucleotides agree with TRBD1. The germline CDR1 and CDR2 sequences are SQVTM and ANQGSEA. The CDR3 loop spans 14 amino acids. V lost 2 bases and J lost 4; bases outside the gene matches: 2.

The chain is built from TRBV18 and TRBJ2-7; the D gene is possibly TRBD1 (6 bases). With 1 base removed from V and 3 bases from J, the gap between germline ends came to 16 bases. From germline, CDR1 is KGHSH and CDR2 LQKENI. The CDR3 covers 16 residues. This CDR3 reads CASSPQEGEPYYEQYF. The CDR3 nucleotides are TGTGCCAGCTCACCACAAGAGGGGGAGCCCTACTACGAGCAGTACTTC.

The chain joins TRBV7-8 to TRBJ2-2; 8 bases match TRBD1. Germline assignment: CDR1 SGHVS and CDR2 FQNEAQ. The V gene end was trimmed by 5 bases and the J gene end by 4 bases; junction bases not matched to a gene: 6. CDR3 length equals 15 residues. CDR3 protein: CASSRGQGGTGELFF. The CDR3 DNA is TGTGCCAGCAGCAGAGGACAGGGAGGCACCGGGGAGCTGTTTTTT.

The chain combines TRBV3-1 (or the pseudogene TRBV3-2) with TRBJ1-1, with a weak D call TRBD1 (6 bases). Looked up from germline, CDR1 is LGHDT and CDR2 is YNNKEL (reference sequence). The CDR3 extends over 12 amino acids. Deletions cut 3 bases from V and 11 bases from J, with 13 bases between. CDR3 in DNA: TGTGCCAGCAGCCAGCCGGGGGGCAGGGCTTTCTTT. Residues: CASSQPGGRAFF.

The rearrangement uses TRBV9 and TRBJ2-1, with D possibly being TRBD2 (6 bases). Germline V gene lookup returns CDR1 SGDLS and CDR2 YYNGEE. The CDR3 has 17 residues. Between the trimmed V and J ends, which lost 0 bases and 0 bases, there was a span of 13 bases. CDR3 DNA sequence: TGTGCCAGCAGCGTAGAAGTTGGGAGGCCCTCCTACAATGAGCAGTTCTTC. Translation gives CASSVEVGRPSYNEQFF.

The rearrangement links TRBV25-1 to TRBJ1-1; no definite D call. With 7 bases removed from V and 10 bases from J, the gap between germline ends came to 13 bases. Looked up from germline, CDR1 is MGHDK and CDR2 is SYGVNS. This CDR3 has 11 residues. The CDR3 spells CASKGLAGAFF. The CDR3, as DNA: TGTGCCAGCAAGGGCCTGGCGGGAGCTTTCTTT.

The chain has TRBV15 and TRBJ2-1; 8 bases fit TRBD2. Germline trimming cut 2 bases from V and 5 bases from J; bases unmatched to any gene: 8. This CDR3 contains 16 residues. Germline V gene data show CDR1 as LNHNV and CDR2 as YYDKDF (reference sequence). In DNA form, the CDR3 reads TGTGCCACCAGCAGATATGGCGGGGGGACGAACAATGAGCAGTTCTTC. This sequence encodes CATSRYGGGTNNEQFF.

The genes are TRBV24-1 and TRBJ2-1; 9 bases are a match to TRBD2. V trimming: 9 bases; J trimming: 9 bases; junction bases outside the gene matches: 17. The CDR3 loop spans 16 amino acids. The V gene's germline CDR1 is KGHDR and CDR2 SFDVKD. The CDR3 region is CATPRVWCGGACEQFF. The CDR3 bases are TGTGCCACCCCCCGAGTTTGGTGCGGGGGGGCGTGTGAGCAGTTCTTC.

The chain combines TRBV18 with TRBJ2-3; D is perhaps TRBD2 (5 bases). Germline CDR1 reads KGHSH; CDR2 reads LQKENI. V was cut by 6 bases and J by 0 bases, with 13 bases left in between. CDR3 size: 15 residues. The CDR3 DNA reads as TGTGCCAGCTCCCAAGCGGCAGCAAGCACAGATACGCAGTATTTT. Its translation: CASSQAAASTDTQYF.

In its sample, this clone was seen once. The chain employs TRBV5-5 and TRBJ1-2, with D possibly matching TRBD1 (5 bases). The CDR3 totals 15 residues. V lost 0 bases, J lost 2 bases, and 11 bases lay in between. CDR1 is SGHKS and CDR2 is YYEKEE in the germline V gene (reference sequence). In nucleotides, the CDR3 is TGTGCCAGCAGCTTGGTAGATCGGGGGAACTATGGCTACACCTTC. This translates into CASSLVDRGNYGYTF.

J is TRBJ1-1 and V is TRBV18; 7 bases align to TRBD1. Germline V gene sequence: CDR1 KGHSH, CDR2 LQKENI. This CDR3 has 14 residues. With 0 bases clipped from V and 5 bases from J, the junction kept 3 bases outside the gene matches. CDR3 in DNA: TGTGCCAGCTCACCACCGGCAGGGGGAACTGAAGCTTTCTTT. Translated: CASSPPAGGTEAFF.

V is TRBV29-1 and J is TRBJ1-3; D remains ambiguous. This CDR3 contains 13 residues. Trimming shortened V by 4 bases and J by 1 base, and 8 bases separated the two germline ends. CDR1 is SQVTM, CDR2 ANQGSEA, per germline. The CDR3 DNA follows: TGCAGCGTTGCACAGTCTTCTGGAAACACCATATATTTT. This sequence encodes CSVAQSSGNTIYF. The full variable domain, its missing parts supplied by reference TRBV29-1 and TRBJ1-3, is SAVISQKPSRDICQRGTSLTIQCQVDSQVTMMFWYRQQPGQSLTLIATANQGSEATYESGFVIDKFPISRPNLTFSTLTVSNMSPEDSSIYLCSVAQSSGNTIYFGEGSWLTVV.

For the CDR3, the DNA is TGTGCCTGGAAACCGGGCCTAGCGATTAGTTCCTACAATGAGCAGTTCTTC. Protein: CAWKPGLAISSYNEQFF. This chain joins TRBV30 and TRBJ2-1; the D gene is possibly TRBD2 (6 bases). Trimming took 4 bases from V and 1 from J, leaving 20 bases between them. Germline values: CDR1 GTSNPN, CDR2 SVGIG (reference sequence). There are 17 residues in the CDR3.

The chain links TRBV30 to TRBJ2-3; TRBD2 matches at 12 bases. V shed 0 bases, J shed 8 bases, and the junction held 6 bases outside the gene matches. From germline, CDR1 is GTSNPN and CDR2 SVGIG (reference sequence). The CDR3 spans 15 residues. The CDR3 spells CAWSVRASGGGTQYF. CDR3 coding DNA: TGTGCCTGGAGTGTAAGGGCTAGCGGGGGGGGTACGCAGTATTTT.

This chain uses TRBV9 with TRBJ2-1; D possibly corresponds to TRBD1 (6 bases). The CDR3 extends over 16 amino acids. Trimming cost V 0 bases and J 0 bases, with 10 bases left between them. Germline V CDR1 and CDR2: SGDLS, YYNGEE. CDR3 nucleotide sequence: TGTGCCAGCAGCGTAGTAGGGACACGCTCCTACAATGAGCAGTTCTTC. Residues: CASSVVGTRSYNEQFF.

This chain uses TRBV5-6 with TRBJ2-5, with 9 bases lining up with TRBD2. Germline CDR1 is SGHDT and CDR2 is YYEEEE. The J segment lost 1 base and the V segment lost 3 bases, leaving 10 bases of the junction unmatched. This CDR3 is built from 17 residues. CDR3: CASSSSRLAGFQETQYF. The DNA of the CDR3 is TGTGCCAGCAGCTCTTCTCGCCTAGCGGGGTTCCAAGAGACCCAGTACTTC.

This chain joins TRBV15 and TRBJ2-1; 8 bases fit TRBD1. Germline-derived CDR1 and CDR2 are LNHNV and YYDKDF (reference sequence). V dropped 5 bases and J dropped 4; count of bases not matched to a gene: 16. This CDR3 is built from 18 residues. Written as DNA, the CDR3 is TGTGCCACCAGCCGACCTTTAACCGACAGGGGTACTTACAATGAGCAGTTCTTC. Translating gives CATSRPLTDRGTYNEQFF.